This T cell receptor beta chain was sequenced in a study of blood T cell repertoires in COVID-19 (dated by TCRdb to the early 2020s). With regard to the full study: The collaborator samples originated in the United States, Italy and Spain and spanned the acute and convalescent phases of COVID-19. The prospective study material was composed of cDNA or gDNA derived from T cells, B-cell-depleted T cells, or PBMCs. Deeply sampled blood TCRbeta repertoires from subjects exposed to, actively infected with, or recovered from COVID-19 were included in the dataset. The repertoires were released in a freely available public database intended as a resource for research on the immune response to SARS-CoV-2. Samples came from the ongoing ImmuneRACE study (first 160 participants) plus 1,254 subjects from 6 global collaborators. Nearly every sample came with metadata listing a de-identified subject ID, COVID-19 status, age in years and sex. HLA class I and class II types, where available, came from metadata supplied by the sample provider rather than from assay-based typing. Study-level results and caveats: How much clinical and demographic metadata was included differed by source and by participant, and the metadata was provided uncurated.

The immunoSEQ Assay, a bias-controlled multiplex PCR, was used to amplify TCRbeta CDR3 regions from genomic DNA. On the authors' methods: The number of nucleated cells in each sample was estimated from the amplification of reference gene primers within the assay. To quantify the absolute abundance of each unique TCRbeta CDR3 rearrangement, sequence reads were collapsed and filtered. For each sample, productive Simpson clonality was calculated as the square root of Simpson's diversity index across productive rearrangements. TCRdb obtained this table from immuneACCESS and retained in-frame rearrangements with V and J assigned. These tables miss some clones; where compared with another copy, unresolved V genes account for less than half of the shortfall, and the remainder is unexplained. V and J calls and clone size come straight from that table; D and trimming were deduced from the DNA. This sample comprises 200,000 to 250,000 clones, around nine tenths of them detected only once. Of the sample, roughly 4% is held by the ten largest clones.

Concerning this clone: Its cognate antigen has yet to be identified. No much larger clone is present one base from it, and per-base qualities are unavailable. The sample carries other DNA sequences with the same CDR3.

The germline V gene gives CDR1 as SGDLS and CDR2 as YYNGEE. V and J lose 0 bases and 6 bases, and a span of 7 bases separates them. Counted from cysteine to phenylalanine, this CDR3 has 14 amino acids. Just CDR3 DNA is preserved here, 42 bases in frame from base 1. Enrolling through a virtual design, the prospective study's participants ranged in age from about 18 to 89 years and lived across some 23 United States geographic areas. In the prospective study, cohorts were assigned on the basis of participant-reported clinical history obtained from a screening survey and a study questionnaire. Exposed participants had been in contact with someone with a PCR-confirmed or clinician-diagnosed COVID-19 case within 2 weeks of study entry. In the prospective study, whole blood, serum and a nasopharyngeal or oropharyngeal swab were collected from each participant by mobile phlebotomists. Additional blood draws and questionnaires over an approximately 2-month period could optionally be provided by prospective study participants. Prospective study blood samples were shipped either frozen or at room temperature before DNA extraction.

This sequence uses TRBV9 and TRBJ1-6; TRBD1 is a possible D gene, resting on 5 matching bases. This receptor was obtained from a woman in her twenties or thirties who had been exposed to COVID-19. The specimen sequenced was PBMCs or T cells enriched from blood (not recorded which). The CDR3 region has the sequence CASSVGGGNSPLHF. The DNA sequence is given as TGTGCCAGCAGCGTAGGGGGGGGTAATTCACCCCTCCACTTT.